This TCR beta chain was found in a study of glioma-infiltrating T cells after dendritic cell vaccination. Study details: Dendritic cell vaccination trial patients had either newly diagnosed or recurrent glioblastoma. General study findings and limits: No direct clonality-survival link was found; a diverse polyclonal response may matter.

Up to about 2 ug genomic DNA was used for TCRB CDR3 amplification. The primer mix had 60 V beta and 13 J beta primers. Sequenced by immunoSEQ multiplex PCR; TCRdb stores in-frame clones only, minus some. The sample has about 92,000 clones; 85% to 90% are singletons. About this clone: Its target is not known.

The sequence was collected from a human donor with glioblastoma. The sample consisted of blood, taken before dendritic cell vaccination.

Here the CDR3 reads CASRSPTLSGELFF. Written as DNA, the CDR3 is TGTGCCAGCAGATCCCCTACACTATCCGGGGAGCTGTTTTTT. The chain couples TRBV6-6 to TRBJ2-2; no clear D gene. V was trimmed by 6 bases and J by 6 bases, leaving 14 bases between them. The CDR3 loop spans 14 amino acids. The germline gives CDR1 MNHNY, CDR2 SVGAGI (reference sequence).